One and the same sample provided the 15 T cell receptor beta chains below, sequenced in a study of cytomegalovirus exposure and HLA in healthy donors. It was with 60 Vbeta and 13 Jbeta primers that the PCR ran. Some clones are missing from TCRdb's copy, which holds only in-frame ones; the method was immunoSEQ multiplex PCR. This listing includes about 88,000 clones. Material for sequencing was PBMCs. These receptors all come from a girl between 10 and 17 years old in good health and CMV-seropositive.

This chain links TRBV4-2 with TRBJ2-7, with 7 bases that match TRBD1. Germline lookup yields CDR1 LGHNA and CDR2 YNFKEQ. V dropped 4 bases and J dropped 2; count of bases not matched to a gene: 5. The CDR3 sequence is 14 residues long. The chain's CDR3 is CASSPNRGTYEQYF. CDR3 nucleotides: TGTGCCAGCAGCCCTAACAGGGGAACCTACGAGCAGTACTTC.

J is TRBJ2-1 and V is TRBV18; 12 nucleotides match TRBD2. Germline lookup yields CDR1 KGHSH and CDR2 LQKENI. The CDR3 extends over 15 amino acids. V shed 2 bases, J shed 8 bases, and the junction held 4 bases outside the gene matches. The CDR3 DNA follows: TGTGCCAGCTCACCAACTAGCGGGGGGCTGGATGAGCAGTTCTTC. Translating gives CASSPTSGGLDEQFF.

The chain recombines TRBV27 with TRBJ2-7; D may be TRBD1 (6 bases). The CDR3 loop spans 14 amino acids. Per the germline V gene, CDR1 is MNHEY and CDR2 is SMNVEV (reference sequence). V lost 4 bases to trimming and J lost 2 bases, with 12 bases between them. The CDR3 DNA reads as TGTGCCAGCAGTTCCTGGGGACACCCCTACGAGCAGTACTTC. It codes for CASSSWGHPYEQYF.

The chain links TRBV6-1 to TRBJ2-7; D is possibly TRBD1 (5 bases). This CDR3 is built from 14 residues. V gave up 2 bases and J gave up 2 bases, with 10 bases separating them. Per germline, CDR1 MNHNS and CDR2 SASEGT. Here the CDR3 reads CASSEKGRAYEQYF. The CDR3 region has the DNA TGTGCCAGCAGTGAAAAGGGGCGCGCCTACGAGCAGTACTTC.

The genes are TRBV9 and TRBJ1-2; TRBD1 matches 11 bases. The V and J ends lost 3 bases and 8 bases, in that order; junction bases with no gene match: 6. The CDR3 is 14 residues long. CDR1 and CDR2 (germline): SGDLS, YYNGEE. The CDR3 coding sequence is TGTGCCAGCAGCGGCGGACAGGGGGCGATGGGCTACACCTTC. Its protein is CASSGGQGAMGYTF.

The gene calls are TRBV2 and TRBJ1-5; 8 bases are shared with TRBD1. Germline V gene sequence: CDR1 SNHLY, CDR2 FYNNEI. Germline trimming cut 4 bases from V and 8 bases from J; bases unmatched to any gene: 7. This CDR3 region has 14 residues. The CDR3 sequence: CASSARQGWEPQHF. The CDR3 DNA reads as TGTGCCAGCAGTGCGAGACAGGGGTGGGAGCCCCAGCATTTT.

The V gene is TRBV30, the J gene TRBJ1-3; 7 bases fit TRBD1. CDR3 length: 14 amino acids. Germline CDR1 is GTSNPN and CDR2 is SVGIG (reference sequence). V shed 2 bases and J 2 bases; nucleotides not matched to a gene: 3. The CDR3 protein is CAWSFTGAGNTIYF. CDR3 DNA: TGTGCCTGGAGTTTTACAGGGGCTGGAAACACCATATATTTT.

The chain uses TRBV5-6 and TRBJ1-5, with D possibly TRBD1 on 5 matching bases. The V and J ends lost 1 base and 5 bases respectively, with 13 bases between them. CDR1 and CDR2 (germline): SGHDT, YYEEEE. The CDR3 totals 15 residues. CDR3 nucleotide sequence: TGTGCCAGCAGCTTGTTTAGGCAGGGTTATCAGCCCCAGCATTTT. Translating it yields CASSLFRQGYQPQHF.

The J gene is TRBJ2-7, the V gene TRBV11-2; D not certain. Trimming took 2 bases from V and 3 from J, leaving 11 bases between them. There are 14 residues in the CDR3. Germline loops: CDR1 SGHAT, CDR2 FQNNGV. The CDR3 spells CASSLINNNYEQYF. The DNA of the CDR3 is TGTGCCAGCAGCTTAATTAACAATAACTACGAGCAGTACTTC.

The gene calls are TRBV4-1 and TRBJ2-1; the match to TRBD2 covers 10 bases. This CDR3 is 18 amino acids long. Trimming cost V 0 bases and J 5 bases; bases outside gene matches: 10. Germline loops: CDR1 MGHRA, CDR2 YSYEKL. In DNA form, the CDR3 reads TGCGCCAGCAGCCAAGAAAGGCTGCTAGCGGGGGTAGACAATGAGCAGTTCTTC. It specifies CASSQERLLAGVDNEQFF.

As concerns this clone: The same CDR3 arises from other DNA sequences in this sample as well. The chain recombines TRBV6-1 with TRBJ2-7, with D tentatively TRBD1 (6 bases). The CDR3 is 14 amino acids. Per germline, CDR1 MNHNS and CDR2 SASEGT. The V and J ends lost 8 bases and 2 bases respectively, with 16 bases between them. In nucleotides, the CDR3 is TGTGCCAGCGCCCGCACAGGGATCGCCTACGAGCAGTACGTC. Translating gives CASARTGIAYEQYV.

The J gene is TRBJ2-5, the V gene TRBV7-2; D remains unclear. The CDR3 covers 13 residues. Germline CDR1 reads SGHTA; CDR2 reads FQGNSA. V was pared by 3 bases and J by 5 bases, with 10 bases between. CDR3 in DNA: TGTGCCAGCAGCTTCCCCCCCGTCGAGACCCAGTACTTC. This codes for CASSFPPVETQYF.

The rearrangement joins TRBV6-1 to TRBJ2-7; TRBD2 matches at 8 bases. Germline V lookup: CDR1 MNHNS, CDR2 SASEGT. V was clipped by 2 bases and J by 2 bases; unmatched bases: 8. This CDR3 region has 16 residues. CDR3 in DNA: TGTGCCAGCAGTGAATGGTGGCGGGGGGACGCCTACGAGCAGTACTTC. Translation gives CASSEWWRGDAYEQYF.

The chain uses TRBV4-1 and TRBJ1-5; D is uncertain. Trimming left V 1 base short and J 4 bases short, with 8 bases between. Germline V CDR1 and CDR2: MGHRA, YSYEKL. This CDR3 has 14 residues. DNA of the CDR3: TGCGCCAGCAGCCAAGCTGGGCTGAATCAGCCCCAGCATTTT. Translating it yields CASSQAGLNQPQHF.

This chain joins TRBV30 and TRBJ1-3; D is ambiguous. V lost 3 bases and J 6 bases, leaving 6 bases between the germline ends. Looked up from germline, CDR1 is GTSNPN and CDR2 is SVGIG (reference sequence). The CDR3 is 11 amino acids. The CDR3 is CAWRVVNTIYF. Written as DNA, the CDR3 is TGTGCCTGGAGAGTAGTAAACACCATATATTTT.